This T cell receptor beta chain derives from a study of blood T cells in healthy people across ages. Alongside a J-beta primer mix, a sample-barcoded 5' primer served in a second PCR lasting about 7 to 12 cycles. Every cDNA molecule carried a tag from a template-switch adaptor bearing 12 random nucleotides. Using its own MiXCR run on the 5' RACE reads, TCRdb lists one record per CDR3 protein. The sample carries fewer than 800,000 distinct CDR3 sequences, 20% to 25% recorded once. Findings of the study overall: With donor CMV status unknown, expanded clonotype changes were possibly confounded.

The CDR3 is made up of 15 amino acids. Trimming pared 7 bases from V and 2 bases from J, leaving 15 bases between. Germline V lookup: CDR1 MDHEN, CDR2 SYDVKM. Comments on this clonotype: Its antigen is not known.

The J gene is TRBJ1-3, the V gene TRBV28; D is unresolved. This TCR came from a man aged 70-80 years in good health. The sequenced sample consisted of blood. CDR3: CASNLQSPPGNTIYF. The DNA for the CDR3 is TGTGCCAGCAACCTACAGAGTCCCCCTGGAAACACCATATATTTT.